This entry concerns a single TCR beta chain. This CDR3 has 14 residues. V was pared by 5 bases and J by 8 bases, with 18 bases between. Germline CDR1 and CDR2: LNHDA and SQIVND (reference sequence). Participating donors were healthy, HIV-negative adults free of recent acute infections or vaccinations. Memory CD4+ cells were the fraction left after CD45RA+ naive selection. The deep-level immunoSEQ assay was used. Genomic DNA (from each subset) was split evenly across several immunoSEQ plates. The data were produced by immunoSEQ multiplex PCR, yet TCRdb's version contains in-frame clones alone and is incomplete. The data contain roughly 2 million clones, 85% to 95% of them singletons. The sample comes from a study of shared clonotypes between healthy human individuals.

The source material was naive CD4+ T cells sorted from blood. The subset is: CD45RA+ positively selected. The clonotype was recovered from a man younger than 35 in good health. The rearrangement uses TRBV19 and TRBJ1-2; weak D call: TRBD1 (5 bases). The CDR3 DNA sequence: TGTGCCAGTAGTGGGGCAGGGTACCCTGGCGGCTACACCTTC. Translating gives CASSGAGYPGGYTF.